This T cell receptor (beta chain) was captured in a study of blood T cells in healthy people across ages (dated by TCRdb to the mid-2010s). For context, the study as a whole: In model experiments, template switching captured roughly one uniquely barcoded TCR beta cDNA molecule for every two T cells. For two donors (one aged 18 to 29 and one aged 80 or older), the study analyzed two additional independent replicas of 1 million unique cDNA reads from the same blood draw. Four age groups were formed from the donors: young (average 16 years), middle-aged (approximately 39), aged (around 62) and long-lived (less than 85). The study measured age-related changes in TCR beta repertoire diversity using deep sequencing normalized with unique cDNA molecular identifiers.

Results and caveats for the whole study, not just this receptor: Observed TCR beta diversity correlated strongly with the percentage of naive T cells measured by flow cytometry. Because the CMV infection status of the donors was unknown, age-related changes in expanded clonotypes may potentially have been confounded. Estimates of total diversity based on one million sequenced T cells were regarded as lower bounds and as underestimates. Observed TCR beta diversity per million T cells fell roughly linearly with age, and a significant reduction was already apparent by age approximately 41. Compared with the aged group, the long-lived group had more naive CD4+ T cells, fewer expanded clones and increased TCR diversity, suggesting age selection. Since profiling was done on bulk unsorted PBMCs, naive and antigen-experienced compartments could not be conclusively compared.

From a lookup of the germline V gene (reference sequence), CDR1 and CDR2 are MNHEY and SMNVEV. From cysteine to phenylalanine, the CDR3 is 16 amino acids long. Just the 48-base CDR3 DNA is kept, in frame starting at base 1. The germline ends are 13 bases apart after V is trimmed by 5 bases and J by 0 bases. Library preparation employed 5' RACE. The reads were generated on an Illumina HiSeq 2500. A second PCR of roughly 7 to 12 cycles was performed with a sample-barcoded 5' primer and a J-beta primer mix. A template-switch 5' adaptor carrying 12 random nucleotides introduced a unique molecular identifier onto each TCR beta cDNA molecule. Each sample yielded at least 2.5 million CDR3-containing paired-end reads. All of the RNA was converted into first-strand cDNA using the Mint cDNA synthesis kit, with a TRBC-specific oligonucleotide serving as the primer. Following uracil-DNA glycosylase treatment, all cDNA underwent a first 18-cycle PCR with the universal primers M1SS and BC2_uni_R. As for the original processing: Normalization of each sample was performed by random selection of 1 million high-quality reads, each carrying a distinct molecular identifier. Instead of being binned into consensus sequences, reads with shared molecular identifiers were discarded. MiTCR, with a Q25 quality threshold and the strictest error-elimination algorithm, was used for CDR3 identification, clonotype clustering and error correction. A nonparametric unseen species model with Euler transformation was used to estimate lower-bound total TCR beta diversity. TCRdb's own reprocessing of the public reads used fastp at Q25 and MiXCR and kept productive beta chains. Each record represents a unique CDR3 protein, reported with the most common genes and DNA among its rows. Clone size and V and J calls follow TCRdb, not the original study. In all, the sample holds more than 1,000,000 distinct CDR3 sequences, and less than 25% of those were seen once. Clones ranked in the top ten supply 0.65% to 0.75% of the sample.

The table lists this clonotype with a few counts. This clone's antigen is unknown. No base quality values were provided; no much bigger clone lies one nucleotide off. The donors were some 39 Caucasian individuals from Russia, aged 6 to 90 years, who were systemically healthy. Each donor gave ten milliliters of peripheral blood, collected into EDTA-treated Vacutainer tubes. Ficoll-Paque density-gradient centrifugation was used to isolate PBMCs, with at least 6.5 million per sample. Total RNA was extracted from PBMCs with Trizol reagent, with at least 5 micrograms obtained per sample. Naive CD45RAhigh/CD27high T cell percentages were measured by flow cytometry on a PBMC aliquot from every donor. These data were also reused for a study on T cells of mothers and their children. As the second study states: Donors were nine systemically healthy Caucasian individuals: three mothers and their six children. cDNA synthesis consumed the entire amount of extracted RNA, loaded at about 1.5 ug RNA in each 15 ul reaction. In the second PCR, the M1S primer added sample barcodes and 2-4 random nucleotides. Over 8 million TCR beta CDR3 reads were obtained for each mother, and around 3 million reads were obtained for each child. TCR recombination output is similarly shaped by thymic selection in related and unrelated pairs, with a minor effect exerted by inherited differences. Normalized repertoire overlap was always slightly but never significantly higher in related than unrelated mother-child pairs. With a sensitivity of about 100 clones per million clonotypes, no persistent microchimeric T cell clones were detected. The study used deep NGS to compare TCR beta repertoires of mothers and children, seeking features distinguishing related mother-child pairs from unrelated individuals. Mothers averaged around 43 +/- 4 years of age and children averaged about 10 +/- 4 years. After adapter ligation with NEBNext reagents, the libraries were sequenced on Illumina HiSeq 2000 with 100+100 nt paired-end reads. To prevent cross-contamination, the mother and child libraries were prepared one month apart and sequenced in separate runs. For each donor, somewhere between roughly 450,000 and 2,200,000 distinct TCR beta clonotypes were identified. Naive TCR beta clonotypes were estimated from low-frequency clonotypes matched to each donor's FACS-determined naive share, without sorting.

Material for sequencing was blood. Rearrangement joined TRBV27 to TRBJ1-4, with a weak D call of TRBD1 (5 bases match). The sequence was obtained from a girl aged 2 to 9 in good health. The CDR3 region reads CASSPDRFATNEKLFF. The nucleotide sequence is TGTGCCAGCAGTCCTGACAGATTTGCAACTAATGAAAAACTGTTTTTT.